A single sample is the source of the 2 T cell receptor beta chains below, sequenced in a study of cytomegalovirus exposure and HLA in healthy donors. The PCR used 60 Vbeta and 13 Jbeta primers. Some clones are missing from TCRdb's copy, which holds only in-frame ones; the method was immunoSEQ multiplex PCR. The sample includes 100,000 or so clones, around three quarters of them seen just once. Sequenced: PBMCs. The receptors were sampled from a female donor in good health and CMV-seropositive.

V is TRBV4-1 and J is TRBJ2-3; D is unresolved. V was cut by 2 bases and J by 4 bases, with 7 bases left in between. Germline V lookup: CDR1 MGHRA, CDR2 YSYEKL. The CDR3 sequence is 13 residues long. The CDR3 DNA follows: TGCGCCAGCAGCCAAACCTTAGCAGATACGCAGTATTTT. It translates to CASSQTLADTQYF.

The CDR3 DNA reads TGCGCCAGCAGCCCGGACGGGACAGGTTGGGGCTACACCTTC. This encodes CASSPDGTGWGYTF. This rearrangement joins TRBV5-1 to TRBJ1-2, with 8 bases that match TRBD1. Germline V gene lookup returns CDR1 SGHRS and CDR2 YFSETQ. CDR3 size: 14 residues. V gave up 4 bases and J gave up 8 bases; unmatched junction bases: 10.